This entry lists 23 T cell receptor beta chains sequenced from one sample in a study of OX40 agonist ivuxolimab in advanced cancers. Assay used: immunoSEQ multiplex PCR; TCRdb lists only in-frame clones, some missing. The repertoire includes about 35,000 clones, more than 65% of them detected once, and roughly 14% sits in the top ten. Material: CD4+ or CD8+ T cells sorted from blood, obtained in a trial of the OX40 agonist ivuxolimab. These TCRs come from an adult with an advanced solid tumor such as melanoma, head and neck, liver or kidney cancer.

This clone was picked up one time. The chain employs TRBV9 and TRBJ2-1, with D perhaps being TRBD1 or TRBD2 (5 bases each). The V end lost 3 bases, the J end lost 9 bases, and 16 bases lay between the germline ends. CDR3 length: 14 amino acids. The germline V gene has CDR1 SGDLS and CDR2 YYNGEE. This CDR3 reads CASSARELRGEQFF. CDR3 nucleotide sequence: TGTGCCAGCAGCGCACGAGAGCTGAGGGGTGAGCAGTTCTTC.

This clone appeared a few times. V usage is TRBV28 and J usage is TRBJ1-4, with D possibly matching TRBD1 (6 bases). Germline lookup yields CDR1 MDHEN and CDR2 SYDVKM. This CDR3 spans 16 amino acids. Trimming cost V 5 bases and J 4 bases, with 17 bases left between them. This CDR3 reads CASSPFLTGVNEKLFF. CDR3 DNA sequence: TGTGCCAGCAGTCCCTTCCTGACAGGCGTTAATGAAAAACTGTTTTTT.

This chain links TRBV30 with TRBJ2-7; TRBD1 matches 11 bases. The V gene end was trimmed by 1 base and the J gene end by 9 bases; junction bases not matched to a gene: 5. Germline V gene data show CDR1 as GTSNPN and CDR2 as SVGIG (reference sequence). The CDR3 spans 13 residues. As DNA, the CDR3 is TGTGCCTGGAGTGGGACAGGGGGCGTCGGGCAGTACTTC. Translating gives CAWSGTGGVGQYF.

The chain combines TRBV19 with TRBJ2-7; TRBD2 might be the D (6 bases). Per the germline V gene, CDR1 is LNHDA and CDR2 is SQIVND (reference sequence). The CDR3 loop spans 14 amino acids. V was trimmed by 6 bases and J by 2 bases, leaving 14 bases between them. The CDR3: CASSPGLGPYEQYF. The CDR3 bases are TGTGCCAGTAGCCCGGGACTCGGACCCTACGAGCAGTACTTC.

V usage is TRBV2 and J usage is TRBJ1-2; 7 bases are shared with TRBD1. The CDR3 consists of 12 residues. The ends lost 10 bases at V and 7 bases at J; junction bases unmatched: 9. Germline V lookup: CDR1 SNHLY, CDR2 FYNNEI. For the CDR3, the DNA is TGTGCCATCTCTGACAGGGTCGCTGGCTACACCTTC. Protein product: CAISDRVAGYTF.

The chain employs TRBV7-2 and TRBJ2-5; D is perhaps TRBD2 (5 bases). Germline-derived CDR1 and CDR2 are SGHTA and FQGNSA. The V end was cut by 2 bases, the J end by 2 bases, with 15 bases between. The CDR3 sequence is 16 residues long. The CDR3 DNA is TGTGCCAGCAGCTTATTCTCCGGGGTCGGGCAAGAGACCCAGTACTTC. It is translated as CASSLFSGVGQETQYF. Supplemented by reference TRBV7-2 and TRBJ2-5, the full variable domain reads GAGVSQSPSNKVTEKGKDVELRCDPISGHTALYWYRQSLGQGLEFLIYFQGNSAPDKSGLPSDRFSAERTGGSVSTLTIQRTQQEDSAVYLCASSLFSGVGQETQYFGPGTRLLVL.

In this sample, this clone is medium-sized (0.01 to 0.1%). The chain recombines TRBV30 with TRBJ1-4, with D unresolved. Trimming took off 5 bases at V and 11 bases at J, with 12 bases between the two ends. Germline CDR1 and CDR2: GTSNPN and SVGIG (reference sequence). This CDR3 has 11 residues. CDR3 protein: CAWGRGEKLFF. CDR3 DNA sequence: TGTGCCTGGGGACGTGGCGAGAAACTGTTTTTT.

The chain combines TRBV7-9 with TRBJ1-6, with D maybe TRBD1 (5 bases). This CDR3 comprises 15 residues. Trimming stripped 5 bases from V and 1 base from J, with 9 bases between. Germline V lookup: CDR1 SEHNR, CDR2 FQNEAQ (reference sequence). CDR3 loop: CASSRGNSYNSPLHF. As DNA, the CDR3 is TGTGCCAGCAGCAGGGGAAATTCCTATAATTCACCCCTCCACTTT.

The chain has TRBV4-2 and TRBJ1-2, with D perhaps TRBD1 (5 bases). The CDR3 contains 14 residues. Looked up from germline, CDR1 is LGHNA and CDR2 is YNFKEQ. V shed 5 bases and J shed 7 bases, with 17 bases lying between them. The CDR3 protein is CASSNRGGGGGYTF. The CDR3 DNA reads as TGTGCCAGCAGCAACCGGGGTGGGGGAGGTGGCTACACCTTC.

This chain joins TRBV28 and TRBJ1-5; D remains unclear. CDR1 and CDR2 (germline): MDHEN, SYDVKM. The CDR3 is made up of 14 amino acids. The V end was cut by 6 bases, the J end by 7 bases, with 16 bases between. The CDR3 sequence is CASSREGRKQPQHF. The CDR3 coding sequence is TGTGCCAGCAGCCGGGAGGGAAGAAAACAGCCCCAGCATTTT.

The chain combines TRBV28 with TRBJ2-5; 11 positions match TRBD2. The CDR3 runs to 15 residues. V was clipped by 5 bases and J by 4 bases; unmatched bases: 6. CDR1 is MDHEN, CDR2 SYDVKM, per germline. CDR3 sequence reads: CASSLAGGRGETQYF. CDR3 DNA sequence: TGTGCCAGCAGTCTAGCGGGGGGCCGTGGAGAGACCCAGTACTTC.

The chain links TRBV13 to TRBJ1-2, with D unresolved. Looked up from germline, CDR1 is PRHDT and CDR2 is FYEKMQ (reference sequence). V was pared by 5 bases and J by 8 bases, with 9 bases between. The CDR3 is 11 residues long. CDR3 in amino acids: CASSPGRGYTF. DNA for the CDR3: TGTGCCAGCAGCCCCGGACGCGGCTACACCTTC.

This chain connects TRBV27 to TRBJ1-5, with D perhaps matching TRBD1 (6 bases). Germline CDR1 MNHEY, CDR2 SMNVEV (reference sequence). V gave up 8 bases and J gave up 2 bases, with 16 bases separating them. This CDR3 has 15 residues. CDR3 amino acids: CASGGRAFGNQPQHF. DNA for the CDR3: TGTGCCAGCGGGGGCAGGGCATTTGGCAATCAGCCCCAGCATTTT.

CDR3 sequence (DNA): TGTGCCAGTAGTATCGAAGGCACTCGCACCGGGGAGCTGTTTTTT. Protein product: CASSIEGTRTGELFF. The chain combines TRBV19 with TRBJ2-2; D gene uncertain. From germline, CDR1 is LNHDA and CDR2 SQIVND (reference sequence). This CDR3 contains 15 residues. The V end lost 3 bases, the J end lost 4 bases, and 12 bases lay between the germline ends.

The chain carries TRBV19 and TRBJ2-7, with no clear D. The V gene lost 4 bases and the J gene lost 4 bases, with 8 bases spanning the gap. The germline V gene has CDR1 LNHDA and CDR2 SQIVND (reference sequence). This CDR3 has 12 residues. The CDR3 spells CASSTPRYEQYF. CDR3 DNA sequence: TGTGCCAGTAGTACCCCCCGGTACGAGCAGTACTTC.

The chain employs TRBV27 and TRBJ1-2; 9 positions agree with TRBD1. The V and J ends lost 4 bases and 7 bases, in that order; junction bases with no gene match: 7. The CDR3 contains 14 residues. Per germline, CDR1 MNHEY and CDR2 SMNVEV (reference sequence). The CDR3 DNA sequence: TGTGCCAGCAGTTCGACAGGGGGGGTCCCTGGCTACACCTTC. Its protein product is CASSSTGGVPGYTF.

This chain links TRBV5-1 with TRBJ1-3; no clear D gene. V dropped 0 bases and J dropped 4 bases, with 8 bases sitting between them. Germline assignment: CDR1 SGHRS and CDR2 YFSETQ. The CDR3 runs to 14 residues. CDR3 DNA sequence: TGCGCCAGCAGCTTGGGGGCGGGAGGAAACACCATATATTTT. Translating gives CASSLGAGGNTIYF.

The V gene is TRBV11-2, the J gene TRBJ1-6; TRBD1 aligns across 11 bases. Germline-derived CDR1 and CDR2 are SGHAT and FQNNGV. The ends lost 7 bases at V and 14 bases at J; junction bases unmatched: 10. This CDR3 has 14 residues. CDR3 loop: CASKPGTGGKALHF. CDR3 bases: TGTGCCAGCAAACCCGGGACAGGGGGTAAGGCCCTCCACTTT.

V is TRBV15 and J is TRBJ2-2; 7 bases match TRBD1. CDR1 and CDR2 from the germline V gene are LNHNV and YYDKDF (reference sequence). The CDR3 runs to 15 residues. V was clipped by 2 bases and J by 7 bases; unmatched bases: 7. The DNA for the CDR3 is TGTGCCACCAGCAGACACCGGGACAGCGGCGGGGAGCTGTTTTTT. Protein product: CATSRHRDSGGELFF.

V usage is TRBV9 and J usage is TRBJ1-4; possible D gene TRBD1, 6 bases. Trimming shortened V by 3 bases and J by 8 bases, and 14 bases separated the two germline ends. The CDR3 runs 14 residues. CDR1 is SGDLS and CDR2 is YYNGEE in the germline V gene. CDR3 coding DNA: TGTGCCAGCAGCGCGGACAGTCAATCAGAAAAACTGTTTTTT. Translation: CASSADSQSEKLFF.

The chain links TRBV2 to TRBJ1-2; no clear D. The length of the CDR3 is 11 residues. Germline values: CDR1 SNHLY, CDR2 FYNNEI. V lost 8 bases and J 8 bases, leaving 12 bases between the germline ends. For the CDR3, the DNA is TGTGCCAGCGCGAGGGCTCGGGGCTACACCTTC. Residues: CASARARGYTF.

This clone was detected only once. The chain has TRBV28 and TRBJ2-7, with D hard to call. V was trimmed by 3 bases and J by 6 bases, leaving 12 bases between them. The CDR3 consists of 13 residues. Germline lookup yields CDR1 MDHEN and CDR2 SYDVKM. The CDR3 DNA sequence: TGTGCCAGCAGTTTGGATGTACGGGTCGAGCAGTACTTC. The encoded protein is CASSLDVRVEQYF.

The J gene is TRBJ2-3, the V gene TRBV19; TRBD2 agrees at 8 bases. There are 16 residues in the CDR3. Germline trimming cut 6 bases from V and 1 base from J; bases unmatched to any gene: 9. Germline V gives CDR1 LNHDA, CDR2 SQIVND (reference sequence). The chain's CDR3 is CASSLSAGGGTDTQYF. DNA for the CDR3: TGTGCCAGTAGCCTATCGGCCGGGGGGGGCACAGATACGCAGTATTTT.